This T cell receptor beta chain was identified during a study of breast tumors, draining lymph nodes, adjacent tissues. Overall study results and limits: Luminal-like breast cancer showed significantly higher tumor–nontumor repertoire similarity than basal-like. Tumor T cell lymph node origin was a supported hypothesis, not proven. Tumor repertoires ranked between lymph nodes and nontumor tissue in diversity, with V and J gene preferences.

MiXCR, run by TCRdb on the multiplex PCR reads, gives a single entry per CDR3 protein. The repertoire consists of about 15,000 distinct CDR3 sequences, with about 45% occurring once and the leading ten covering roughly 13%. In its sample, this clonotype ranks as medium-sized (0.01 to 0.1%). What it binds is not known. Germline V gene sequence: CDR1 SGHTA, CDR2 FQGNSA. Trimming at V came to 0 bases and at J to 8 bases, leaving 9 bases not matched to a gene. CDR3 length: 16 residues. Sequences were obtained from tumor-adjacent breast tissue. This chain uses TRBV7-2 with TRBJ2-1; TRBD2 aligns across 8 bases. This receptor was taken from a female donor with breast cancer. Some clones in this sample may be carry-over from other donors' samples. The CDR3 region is CASSLALGGATHEQFF. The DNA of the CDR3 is TGTGCCAGCAGCTTAGCCCTCGGGGGGGCGACCCATGAGCAGTTCTTC.